This T cell receptor beta chain was sequenced in a study of blood T cell repertoires in COVID-19. Study information: The origin of the acute and convalescent COVID-19 samples was the United States, Italy and Spain. In each case, the material was cDNA or gDNA derived from T cells, B-cell-depleted T cells, or PBMCs.

Using immunoSEQ multiplex PCR, the repertoire was profiled, and TCRdb retains in-frame clones only, with some absent. This sample has about 240,000 clones, with about 89% found just once. Recruitment covered about 26 US areas and drew participants whose ages spanned 18 to 89 years. Cohorts were determined from participant-reported clinical history. Specimen: PBMCs or T cells enriched from blood (not recorded which). The receptor was isolated from a man aged 35 to 55 who had recovered from COVID-19.

CDR3 sequence: CASSQASSSYEQYF. CDR3 nucleotide sequence: TGTGCCAGCAGTCAGGCGTCAAGCTCCTACGAGCAGTACTTC. The chain links TRBV6-5 to TRBJ2-7; no definite D call. The germline V gene encodes CDR1 MNHEY and CDR2 SVGAGI. This CDR3 has 14 residues. Trimming removed 5 bases at V and 0 bases at J, with 11 bases between.